These 30 T cell receptor beta chains were sequenced from one sample in a study of shared clonotypes between healthy human individuals. Generated by immunoSEQ multiplex PCR, the TCRdb table keeps only in-frame clones and is missing some. This table holds about 2.2 million clones, roughly 95% found once. CD8 cells regarded as naive lacked CD45RO, were positively chosen for CCR7, and omitted terminally differentiated effector memory CD45RA+ cells. Sequenced sample: naive CD8+ T cells from PBMCs. The receptors stem from a young man in good health. Some clones in this sample may be carry-over from other donors' samples.

Of note for this clone: The same CDR3 arises from other DNA sequences in this sample as well. The gene calls are TRBV28 and TRBJ2-1; 11 bases are a match to TRBD2. The germline V gene has CDR1 MDHEN and CDR2 SYDVKM. This CDR3 region has 14 residues. J gave up 10 bases and V 2 bases, and 4 bases lay outside the gene matches. The CDR3 DNA reads TGTGCCAGCAGTTTAACTAGCGGGAGAGACGAGCAGTTCTTC. As protein: CASSLTSGRDEQFF.

The chain has TRBV30 and TRBJ2-7; 9 bases are a match to TRBD1. Germline V lookup: CDR1 GTSNPN, CDR2 SVGIG (reference sequence). The CDR3 runs to 12 residues. The trim removed 7 bases at V and 2 bases at J, leaving 3 bases unmatched. The CDR3 here is CALRQGAYEQYF. In DNA, the CDR3 is TGTGCCTTAAGACAGGGGGCCTACGAGCAGTACTTC.

The CDR3 here is CASRQAPEAFF. CDR3 DNA sequence: TGTGCCAGTCGACAGGCTCCTGAAGCTTTCTTT. The chain joins TRBV19 to TRBJ1-1, with D perhaps matching TRBD1 (6 bases). Germline values: CDR1 LNHDA, CDR2 SQIVND (reference sequence). V gave up 8 bases and J gave up 6 bases, with 10 bases separating them. The CDR3 spans 11 residues.

To note about this clone: Other DNA sequences from this sample encode an identical CDR3 as well. The V and J genes are TRBV28 and TRBJ2-3; D is ambiguous. Trimming cost V 7 bases and J 3 bases, with 5 bases left between them. The V gene's germline CDR1 is MDHEN and CDR2 SYDVKM. The CDR3 covers 11 residues. CDR3 DNA: TGTGCCAGCACCGGGACAGATACGCAGTATTTT. Its protein is CASTGTDTQYF.

About this clone: The identical CDR3 is also encoded by other nucleotide sequences in the sample. V and J are TRBV9 and TRBJ2-1; D is possibly TRBD2 (7 bases). The CDR3 spans 14 residues. Trimming shortened V by 4 bases and J by 6 bases, and 14 bases separated the two germline ends. Germline CDR1 SGDLS, CDR2 YYNGEE. CDR3 in amino acids: CASSPGGPGNEQFF. As DNA, the CDR3 is TGTGCCAGCAGCCCCGGGGGGCCAGGCAATGAGCAGTTCTTC.

This sequence joins TRBV27 and TRBJ2-3, with D possibly TRBD2 on 6 matching bases. There are 14 residues in the CDR3. The V end lost 6 bases, the J end lost 3 bases, and 13 bases lay between the germline ends. Germline values: CDR1 MNHEY, CDR2 SMNVEV (reference sequence). The CDR3 sequence: CASSRVRETDTQYF. CDR3 nucleotides: TGTGCCAGCAGCCGAGTACGGGAGACAGATACGCAGTATTTT.

The chain carries TRBV27 and TRBJ1-1; TRBD1 matches 7 bases. This CDR3 comprises 15 residues. Looked up from germline, CDR1 is MNHEY and CDR2 is SMNVEV (reference sequence). After removal of 3 bases from V and 3 bases from J, the junction contained 7 bases not matched to a gene. CDR3 sequence: CASSLRGGHYTEAFF. The CDR3 DNA follows: TGTGCCAGCAGTTTGAGAGGGGGCCATTACACTGAAGCTTTCTTT.

This chain links TRBV5-6 with TRBJ2-3; 7 bases agree with TRBD1. This CDR3 region has 15 residues. The germline V gene encodes CDR1 SGHDT and CDR2 YYEEEE. Trimming took 2 bases from V and 6 from J; bases not matched to a gene: 9. CDR3 coding DNA: TGTGCCAGCAGCTTACGAACAGGGGAATCTGATACGCAGTATTTT. Its protein is CASSLRTGESDTQYF.

The chain uses TRBV10-2 and TRBJ2-7; the D is unclear. V gave up 11 bases and J gave up 3 bases, with 17 bases separating them. Germline assignment: CDR1 WSHSY and CDR2 SAAADI. This CDR3 has 13 residues. The CDR3 loop reads CACEEPGLYEQYF. The CDR3 DNA sequence: TGCGCCTGCGAGGAGCCGGGCCTCTACGAGCAGTACTTC.

The chain employs TRBV23-1 and TRBJ2-3; TRBD2 matches 12 bases. TRBV23-1 is assigned to the ORF class and has an uncertain function. Trimming took 8 bases from V and 2 from J; bases not matched to a gene: 11. The CDR3 runs to 17 residues. The CDR3, as DNA: TGCGCCAGCGCCACCCGGACTAGCGGGACCTACACAGATACGCAGTATTTT. It encodes CASATRTSGTYTDTQYF.

The chain combines TRBV14 with TRBJ2-7, with TRBD2 matching 12 bases. The germline V gene has CDR1 SGHDN and CDR2 FVKESK. The CDR3 has 17 amino acids. With V trimmed by 4 bases and J by 7 bases, 14 bases remained unmatched. CDR3: CASSLWTSGMTVGEQYF. In DNA, the CDR3 is TGTGCCAGCAGCCTCTGGACTAGCGGGATGACAGTAGGGGAGCAGTACTTC.

The chain combines TRBV27 with TRBJ2-4; D is perhaps TRBD1 (6 bases). The CDR3 runs 15 residues. V lost 5 bases to trimming and J lost 9 bases, with 20 bases between them. CDR1 and CDR2 from the germline V gene are MNHEY and SMNVEV (reference sequence). CDR3 sequence: CASSPNPGQGRIQYF. CDR3 in DNA: TGTGCCAGCAGTCCCAATCCTGGGCAGGGGCGCATTCAGTACTTC.

The chain recombines TRBV5-1 with TRBJ2-3, with 8 bases that match TRBD1. Germline-derived CDR1 and CDR2 are SGHRS and YFSETQ. The CDR3 is made up of 16 amino acids. V was clipped by 2 bases and J by 0 bases; unmatched bases: 5. CDR3 amino acids: CASSLGQGPSTDTQYF. CDR3 sequence (DNA): TGCGCCAGCAGCTTAGGACAGGGACCTAGCACAGATACGCAGTATTTT.

This sequence joins TRBV28 and TRBJ2-2; 7 bases are shared with TRBD2. CDR1 and CDR2 from the germline V gene are MDHEN and SYDVKM. CDR3 length equals 16 residues. V gave up 6 bases and J gave up 6 bases; unmatched junction bases: 13. The CDR3 DNA sequence: TGTGCCAGCAGCTTTTGGGCGGGAGAGGGTTCCGGGGAGCTGTTTTTT. Protein product: CASSFWAGEGSGELFF.

CDR3 sequence reads: CASRAAVSGNTIYF. In nucleotides, the CDR3 is TGTGCCAGCAGAGCGGCTGTTTCTGGAAACACCATATATTTT. This chain links TRBV28 with TRBJ1-3, with no clear D. Trimming stripped 6 bases from V and 1 base from J, with 10 bases between. The CDR3 has 14 amino acids. Germline CDR1 is MDHEN and CDR2 is SYDVKM.

The chain combines TRBV28 with TRBJ1-5; D ambiguous. This CDR3 is built from 14 residues. Per the germline V gene, CDR1 is MDHEN and CDR2 is SYDVKM. The V end was cut by 8 bases, the J end by 4 bases, with 15 bases between. The CDR3, as DNA: TGTGCCAGCGAGCTGGCGGAGCCGAATCAGCCCCAGCATTTT. Translating gives CASELAEPNQPQHF.

This chain uses TRBV19 with TRBJ1-4; a weak D match, TRBD1 (5 bases). The CDR3 covers 14 residues. Trimming removed 7 bases from V and 5 bases from J, with 14 bases in between. Per the germline V gene, CDR1 is LNHDA and CDR2 is SQIVND (reference sequence). CDR3 sequence: CASTLGGSNEKLFF. As DNA, the CDR3 is TGTGCCAGTACCCTGGGGGGTTCCAATGAAAAACTGTTTTTT.

The chain couples TRBV19 to TRBJ1-2; 8 bases map to TRBD1. This CDR3 spans 13 amino acids. V lost 7 bases, J lost 7 bases, and 8 bases stayed unmatched. The V gene's germline CDR1 is LNHDA and CDR2 SQIVND (reference sequence). In nucleotides, the CDR3 is TGTGCCAGTATCGGGCAGGGGGCAGGTGGCTACACCTTC. Protein product: CASIGQGAGGYTF. Combining the CDR3 with reference TRBV19 and TRBJ1-2 gives the whole variable domain DGGITQSPKYLFRKEGQNVTLSCEQNLNHDAMYWYRQDPGQGLRLIYYSQIVNDFQKGDIAEGYSVSREKKESFPLTVTSAQKNPTAFYLCASIGQGAGGYTFGSGTRLTVV.

CDR3 amino acids: CAISESTGTSGRAVDTQYF. The CDR3 bases are TGTGCCATCAGTGAGTCGACAGGGACTAGCGGGAGGGCCGTAGATACGCAGTATTTT. The rearrangement joins TRBV10-3 to TRBJ2-3; TRBD2 agrees at 16 bases. Germline V CDR1 and CDR2: ENHRY, SYGVKD. The CDR3 spans 19 residues. V dropped 0 bases and J dropped 5; count of bases not matched to a gene: 8.

The chain uses TRBV9 and TRBJ1-2, with a weak D call TRBD1 (5 bases). Trimming stripped 0 bases from V and 4 bases from J, with 16 bases between. CDR3 length: 16 residues. CDR1 and CDR2 (germline): SGDLS, YYNGEE. CDR3 sequence reads: CASSVGRQFPTYGYTF. In nucleotides, the CDR3 is TGTGCCAGCAGCGTAGGCCGACAGTTCCCCACCTATGGCTACACCTTC.

This chain links TRBV25-1 with TRBJ1-1; no clear D gene. The CDR3 totals 13 residues. Per germline, CDR1 MGHDK and CDR2 SYGVNS. Between the trimmed V and J ends, which lost 4 bases and 9 bases, there was a span of 15 bases. CDR3 sequence: CASSGNHGLKAFF. In DNA, the CDR3 is TGTGCCAGCAGTGGGAACCACGGATTGAAAGCTTTCTTT.

This clone was seen once. The chain combines TRBV29-1 with TRBJ2-7; the match to TRBD1 covers 11 bases. The CDR3 contains 14 residues. Germline trimming cut 4 bases from V and 1 base from J; bases unmatched to any gene: 3. Germline V gene sequence: CDR1 SQVTM, CDR2 ANQGSEA. CDR3 loop: CSVVGQGGSYEQYF. CDR3 sequence (DNA): TGCAGCGTTGTGGGACAGGGGGGATCCTACGAGCAGTACTTC.

The chain uses TRBV5-1 and TRBJ2-1, with D hard to call. Germline CDR1 SGHRS, CDR2 YFSETQ. CDR3 size: 15 residues. V lost 4 bases, J lost 7 bases, and 18 bases lay in between. The CDR3: CASSQTLPLNNEQFF. In nucleotides, the CDR3 is TGCGCCAGCAGCCAGACCCTACCTCTGAATAATGAGCAGTTCTTC.

V is TRBV28 and J is TRBJ2-5; 11 bases line up with TRBD2. The CDR3 consists of 15 residues. V was clipped by 5 bases and J by 2 bases; unmatched bases: 4. Germline V gene data show CDR1 as MDHEN and CDR2 as SYDVKM. The CDR3 reads CASSTWTSGQETQYF. CDR3 nucleotides: TGTGCCAGCAGTACTTGGACTAGCGGGCAAGAGACCCAGTACTTC. Looking up the rest from reference TRBV28 and TRBJ2-5 gives the full variable domain: DVKVTQSSRYLVKRTGEKVFLECVQDMDHENMFWYRQDPGLGLRLIYFSYDVKMKEKGDIPEGYSVSREKKERFSLILESASTNQTSMYLCASSTWTSGQETQYFGPGTRLLVL.

The CDR3 protein is CASSLDEGETQYF. The DNA of the CDR3 is TGTGCCAGCAGTTTAGACGAAGGAGAGACCCAGTACTTC. The V and J genes are TRBV27 and TRBJ2-5; D not resolved. The V end was cut by 2 bases, the J end by 4 bases, with 8 bases between. CDR1 is MNHEY, CDR2 SMNVEV, per germline (reference sequence). The CDR3 is 13 residues long.

Remarks on this clone: Different DNA sequences within this sample yield the same CDR3. This chain connects TRBV6-5 to TRBJ1-1; no firm D call. The CDR3 length is 14 residues. Trimming shortened V by 2 bases and J by 5 bases, and 12 bases separated the two germline ends. The germline gives CDR1 MNHEY, CDR2 SVGAGI. Here the CDR3 DNA reads TGTGCCAGCAGTTACGGTGGGTTGGGGACTGAAGCTTTCTTT. Residues: CASSYGGLGTEAFF.

The CDR3 is CATSPRGGNQPQHF. The CDR3 nucleotides read TGTGCCACCTCTCCCCGTGGGGGCAATCAGCCCCAGCATTTT. This chain connects TRBV27 to TRBJ1-5; D not resolved. Germline CDR1 and CDR2: MNHEY and SMNVEV (reference sequence). The V gene lost 10 bases and the J gene lost 2 bases, with 15 bases spanning the gap. The CDR3 is 14 amino acids.

A single count supports this clone. The chain is built from TRBV27 and TRBJ2-1, with 16 bases fitting TRBD2. Germline assignment: CDR1 MNHEY and CDR2 SMNVEV (reference sequence). This CDR3 is 18 amino acids long. With V trimmed by 3 bases and J by 4 bases, 6 bases remained unmatched. CDR3: CASSFLGTSGRGYNEQFF. The CDR3 nucleotides are TGTGCCAGCAGTTTCCTCGGGACTAGCGGGAGGGGGTACAATGAGCAGTTCTTC.

The chain combines TRBV11-3 with TRBJ2-2, with no clear D. Trimming cost V 5 bases and J 0 bases, with 13 bases left between them. CDR1 and CDR2 from the germline V gene are SGHNT and YENEEA. This CDR3 comprises 16 residues. As DNA, the CDR3 is TGTGCCAGCAGCCCCCGGTGGACGACGAACACCGGGGAGCTGTTTTTT. It encodes CASSPRWTTNTGELFF.

This rearrangement joins TRBV11-2 to TRBJ2-7; tentative D call: TRBD2 (6 bases). The CDR3 is made up of 14 amino acids. Between the trimmed V and J ends, which lost 0 bases and 0 bases, there was a span of 6 bases. Germline V gene sequence: CDR1 SGHAT, CDR2 FQNNGV. CDR3: CASSLDGSSYEQYF. The DNA for the CDR3 is TGTGCCAGCAGCTTAGACGGGAGCTCCTACGAGCAGTACTTC.